Each of the 2 T cell receptor beta chains below was sequenced from the same sample in a study of T cells in Graves' hyperthyroidism and ophthalmopathy (dated 2019 in TCRdb). Libraries were prepared through multiplex PCR. TCRdb names Illumina HiSeq 2000 as the instrument used. The TCR beta CDR3 regions were amplified from the RNA transcripts. The TCR CDR3 was subjected to a first round of RT-PCR using the HTBI primer set and the Qiagen OneStep RT-PCR kit. TCRdb passed the public sequencing reads through fastp at Q25 and MiXCR, retaining productive beta sequences. Each CDR3 protein gets just one entry, which takes the most common genes and DNA from the rows behind it. The sample table contains more than 550,000 distinct CDR3 sequences; only one count was recorded for around a sixth of them. The leading ten clones occupy approximately 15% of the sample. The source material was blood. The receptors stem from a woman between 50 and 59 years old with Graves' hyperthyroidism that later progressed to Graves' ophthalmopathy.

As DNA, the CDR3 is TGCAGCGTATTAATTTCCGGGAATCGCAATCAGCCCCAGCATTTT. Translated, it gives CSVLISGNRNQPQHF. The V gene is TRBV20-1, the J gene TRBJ1-5; D unresolved. CDR1 and CDR2 from the germline V gene are DFQATT and SNEGSKA (reference sequence). The CDR3 is 15 amino acids.

This clonotype occurred a few times. The rearrangement links TRBV10-1 to TRBJ2-3; 11 positions agree with TRBD2. With 3 bases clipped from V and 2 bases from J, the junction kept 4 bases outside the gene matches. The CDR3 has 16 amino acids. From germline, CDR1 is WNHNN and CDR2 SYGVQD (reference sequence). The CDR3 protein is CASSDSSGGYTDTQYF. The CDR3 DNA is TGCGCCAGCAGTGATTCTAGCGGGGGGTACACAGATACGCAGTATTTT.